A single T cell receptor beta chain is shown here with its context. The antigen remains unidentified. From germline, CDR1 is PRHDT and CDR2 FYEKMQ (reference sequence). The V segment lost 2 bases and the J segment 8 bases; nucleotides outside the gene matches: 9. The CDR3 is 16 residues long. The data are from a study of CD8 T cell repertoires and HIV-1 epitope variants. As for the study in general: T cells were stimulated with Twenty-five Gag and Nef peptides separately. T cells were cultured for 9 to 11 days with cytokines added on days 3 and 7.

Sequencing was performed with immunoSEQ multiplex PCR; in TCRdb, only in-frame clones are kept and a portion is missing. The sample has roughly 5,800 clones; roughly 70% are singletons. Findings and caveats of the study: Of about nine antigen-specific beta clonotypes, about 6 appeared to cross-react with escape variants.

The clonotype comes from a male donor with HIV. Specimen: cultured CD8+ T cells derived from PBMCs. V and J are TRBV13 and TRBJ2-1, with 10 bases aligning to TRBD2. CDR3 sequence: CASSLNTRLAGDEQFF. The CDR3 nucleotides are TGTGCCAGCAGCTTAAATACGCGTCTAGCGGGAGATGAGCAGTTCTTC.